This T cell receptor (beta chain) was captured in a study of human T cells and chemical hapten exposure. Study-level results: Expanded TCRs clustered into significantly more large CDR3 similarity groups than controls, the analysis revealed.

Time point specified: patch test 1, 2 weeks after DPC sensitization. Stated treatment: therapeutic diphenylcyclopropenone sensitization with weekly scalp DPC. This clonotype has ten or more counts. What it binds is not known. Losses at the gene ends were 0 bases for V and 2 bases for J; bases not matched to a gene: 5. Germline V CDR1 and CDR2: SGHRS, YFSETQ. The CDR3 contains 16 residues. TCRdb re-derived calls from the RACE reads in MiXCR, one entry per CDR3 protein. The table includes roughly 190,000 distinct CDR3 sequences, approximately 20% detected once. The chain couples TRBV5-1 to TRBJ2-3, with 8 bases aligning to TRBD1. This receptor was taken from a woman in her forties or fifties with alopecia areata. Some clones in this sample may be carry-over from other donors' samples. The sequencing here drew on whole blood, taken in connection with sensitization to the hapten diphenylcyclopropenone (DPC). CDR3 sequence: CASSLATGGYTDTQYF. CDR3 nucleotide sequence: TGCGCCAGCAGCTTGGCCACAGGGGGGTACACAGATACGCAGTATTTT.